Below are 11 T cell receptor beta chains sequenced from a single sample in a study of regulatory T cells in long-lasting Graves disease. Time point of the sample: persistent/refractory GD, antithyroid drugs over 5 years with positive TRAb. Construction of the TCR library relied on RNA isolated from PBMCs. The TCR beta library used iRepertoire HTBI primers with Arm-PCR amplification of CDR3. Each CDR3 protein gets one entry after TCRdb re-called the multiplex PCR reads with MiXCR. The table lists around 460,000 distinct CDR3 sequences, 22% of them singletons, with under 15% in the top ten. The material sequenced was peripheral blood mononuclear cells (PBMCs), taken when the disease was refractory, from a patient treated with antithyroid drugs. The receptors here all came from a female donor with Graves disease.

Comments on this clonotype: Germline is not matched at one junction end, which may reflect a read error. V is TRBV27 and J is TRBJ2-5; the D is unclear. CDR1 and CDR2 from the germline V gene are MNHEY and SMNVEV (reference sequence). The length of the CDR3 is 11 residues. CDR3 sequence (DNA): TGTGCCAGCAGCGATCAAGAGACCCAGTGCTTC. It specifies CASSDQETQCF.

The table lists this clonotype with a few counts. The chain couples TRBV18 to TRBJ1-4, with 8 bases that match TRBD1. Germline V gives CDR1 KGHSH, CDR2 LQKENI. Trimming removed 1 base from V and 10 bases from J; junction bases left unmatched: 8. The CDR3 totals 15 residues. This CDR3 reads CASSPLETGAGKLFF. CDR3 DNA: TGTGCCAGCTCACCACTGGAGACAGGGGCAGGAAAACTGTTTTTT.

The chain is built from TRBV29-1 and TRBJ1-4, with D possibly matching TRBD1 (5 bases). CDR3 length equals 12 residues. CDR1 and CDR2 (germline): SQVTM, ANQGSEA. V was clipped by 4 bases and J by 5 bases, with 8 bases between them. In DNA, the CDR3 is TGCAGCGTTGGTACAGGCAATGAAAAACTGTTTTTT. Translation: CSVGTGNEKLFF.

This clonotype appeared a few times. V and J are TRBV28 and TRBJ1-3; D gene ambiguous. The germline gives CDR1 MDHEN, CDR2 SYDVKM. V lost 6 bases, J lost 4 bases, and 7 bases lay in between. The CDR3 extends over 12 amino acids. CDR3 nucleotides: TGTGCCAGCAGCCGAGACGGAAACACCATATATTTT. Its translation: CASSRDGNTIYF.

The chain combines TRBV20-1 with TRBJ2-1; 11 nucleotides match TRBD2. CDR1 DFQATT and CDR2 SNEGSKA come from the germline V gene (reference sequence). The CDR3 is 14 amino acids. The junction had 8 bases not matched to a gene; V was cut back by 6 bases and J by 7 bases. The CDR3 sequence is CSAPGLADTNEQFF. Written as DNA, the CDR3 is TGCAGTGCACCGGGACTAGCGGACACGAATGAGCAGTTCTTC.

This clonotype appeared a few times. J is TRBJ1-1 and V is TRBV4-1; 10 bases match TRBD1. Germline V CDR1 and CDR2: MGHRA, YSYEKL. Germline trimming cut 4 bases from V and 6 bases from J; bases unmatched to any gene: 5. The CDR3 covers 14 residues. The CDR3 sequence: CASSRPGTGAEAFF. Written as DNA, the CDR3 is TGCGCCAGCAGCCGACCCGGGACAGGGGCTGAAGCTTTCTTT.

This clonotype was seen repeatedly, ten times or more. V gene TRBV10-3 combines with J gene TRBJ2-2; tentatively, D is TRBD1 (6 bases). CDR3 size: 16 residues. Germline values: CDR1 ENHRY, CDR2 SYGVKD. V was clipped by 3 bases and J by 3 bases, with 14 bases between them. The CDR3 DNA is TGTGCCATCAGTGAACAGGGTGGTGGAGACACCGGGGAGCTGTTTTTT. Its translation: CAISEQGGGDTGELFF.

This clonotype was seen ten or more times. The rearrangement uses TRBV6-5 and TRBJ1-1; D unresolved. From germline, CDR1 is MNHEY and CDR2 SVGAGI. V dropped 2 bases and J dropped 11 bases, with 18 bases sitting between them. The CDR3 length is 14 residues. In DNA form, the CDR3 reads TGTGCCAGCAGTTACGGGCAGTCGATGGTTGGGGCTTTCTTT. Translating gives CASSYGQSMVGAFF.

This clonotype was seen many times. The rearrangement links TRBV28 to TRBJ1-4; 8 positions agree with TRBD1. CDR1 MDHEN and CDR2 SYDVKM come from the germline V gene. CDR3 length equals 16 residues. J was trimmed by 3 bases and V by 4 bases; bases with no gene match: 7. CDR3 nucleotide sequence: TGTGCCAGCAGTTCCCACACAGGGGGGGCTAATGAAAAACTGTTTTTT. This gives the protein CASSSHTGGANEKLFF. Full variable domain (rest looked up from reference TRBV28 and TRBJ1-4): DVKVTQSSRYLVKRTGEKVFLECVQDMDHENMFWYRQDPGLGLRLIYFSYDVKMKEKGDIPEGYSVSREKKERFSLILESASTNQTSMYLCASSSHTGGANEKLFFGSGTQLSVL.

The V and J genes are TRBV9 and TRBJ2-5; 16 nucleotides agree with TRBD2. The CDR3 is 18 amino acids. Germline trimming cut 4 bases from V and 5 bases from J; bases unmatched to any gene: 11. CDR1 and CDR2 (germline): SGDLS, YYNGEE. CDR3 bases: TGTGCCAGCAGCTTAACCGGGACTAGCGGGAGGGTCTGGGAGACCCAGTACTTC. This translates into CASSLTGTSGRVWETQYF.

This clonotype was observed many times. J is TRBJ1-1 and V is TRBV6-5, with 11 bases lining up with TRBD1. The trim removed 4 bases at V and 12 bases at J, leaving 7 bases unmatched. Per germline, CDR1 MNHEY and CDR2 SVGAGI. CDR3 size: 13 residues. CDR3 residues: CASSSRDRGYPFF. CDR3 bases: TGTGCCAGCAGTTCCCGGGACAGGGGGTACCCTTTCTTT.